This T cell receptor beta chain was observed in a study of shared clonotypes between healthy human individuals (dated by TCRdb to the early 2020s). Study-level background: The cohort comprised a couple of women and a few men aged 18 to 49 years. For each donor, CD4 naive and CD4 memory were each given three plates, CD8 naive was given two plates, and CD8 memory was given one plate. Blood TCR repertoires of roughly 5 healthy adults were deeply sequenced to estimate repertoire size and the extent of clonotype sharing between individuals. Different laboratories and diverse techniques were used to prepare libraries and sequence TCR repertoires, to increase sequencing depth and limit assay-specific biases. Between about 0.85 and 9.5 billion PBMCs per donor were obtained by leukapheresis.

The donors were healthy, HIV-negative adults who had no recently reported acute infections or vaccinations. Every donor was a Caucasian adult living in Nashville, Tennessee, USA. CD4+ T cells were enriched through magnetic negative selection, after which naive cells were positively selected on CD45RA and the remaining negative fraction served as the memory subset. Blood was collected by leukapheresis, and PBMCs were isolated by Ficoll-Histopaque density gradient centrifugation and then cryopreserved in liquid nitrogen vapor phase. Purity and quantity of every magnetically sorted T cell population were checked by analytical flow cytometry. Genomic DNA was isolated from every sorted fraction and measured by UV absorbance on a Nanodrop 2000c. Trimming removed 2 bases from V and 3 bases from J, leaving 17 bases between the germline ends. CDR1 and CDR2 (LNHDA, SQIVND) derive from the germline V gene (reference sequence). The CDR3 covers 16 residues, taking in both the cysteine and the phenylalanine. Only CDR3 DNA remains: 48 bases, in frame from the first base.

Using the deep immunoSEQ assay, multiplex PCR amplified TCR CDR3 regions from genomic DNA. Genomic DNA extracted from each cell subset was distributed evenly over all wells of several immunoSEQ 96-well plates, and each plate served as one replicate. For sorted subsets, about 220 ng of genomic DNA, equivalent to some 30,000 T cell genomes, went into each replicate PCR. Purified libraries were quantified with a Qubit 3.0 fluorometer, sized on a Bioanalyzer 2100, and re-quantified with the KAPA Library Quantification kit. Every immunoSEQ 96-well plate was sequenced on a separate single-read 150-cycle Illumina NextSeq 550 flow cell. The authors' analysis ran thus. The immunoSEQ output contained only junctional sequences without quality scores, so filtering could not match that applied to full-length reads. To assign V/J genes and CDR3, sequences were annotated using PyIR, a Python wrapper for IgBLAST v1.9, with IMGT germline references. Reads were filtered out if the reads had weak V/J assignments (E-value above 1e-6), no CDR3, stop codons, out-of-frame junctions, or ambiguous translated residues. V3J clonotypes were defined as sequences sharing the same inferred V gene, J gene, and CDR3 amino acid sequence. Percentage overlap between repertoires was computed as shared unique clonotypes divided by the size of the smaller repertoire. RTK rarefaction, the Chao1 estimator, and Recon v2.1 estimates of unobserved clonotypes were used to assess repertoire richness. Generation probabilities for all TCRbeta clonotypes obtained by the gDNA method from four donors were computed using OLGA. TCRdb obtained this table from immuneACCESS and retained in-frame rearrangements with V and J assigned. These tables miss some clones; where compared with another copy, unresolved V genes account for less than half of the shortfall, and the remainder is unexplained. Clonal size and the V and J genes are those of that table, whereas D and trimming came from the DNA. For this sample the table gives roughly 1,000,000 clones, of which around 78% were detected only once. Approximately 0.5% of the sample is held by the ten biggest clonotypes.

Results and caveats for the whole study, not just this receptor: Sampling was restricted to blood, and TCR repertoires in tissue are likely to differ from TCR repertoires in blood. Even with the large sequencing depth, rarefaction of the sorted-subset datasets indicated that sequencing was incomplete. The genetic and exposure-history diversity represented was limited by the small number of donors. Pairwise subsampling indicated that sequencing depth was expected to affect the degree of clonotype sharing among donors. When four donors were compared, the shared fraction of clonotypes was 5% to 6.5% for naive CD4, 3% to 4% for naive CD8, 2.3% for memory CD4, and 0.4% for memory CD8. Larger estimated clonotype richness was generally found for naive subsets than for memory subsets. Compared with non-shared clonotypes, the clonotypes found in all four sorted-subset donors had higher generation probabilities.

To note about this clone: Its antigen is currently not known. Per-base quality was not reported, and no clone a single base away is much larger than it.

Sequenced: memory CD4+ T cells from PBMCs. What this sample's cell subset or site label stands for: CD45RA-negative fraction. Recombination connected TRBV19 to TRBJ2-7; the D region possibly corresponds to TRBD1 (6 bases align). This receptor was obtained from a man aged 18 to 30 in good health. Some clones in this sample may be carry-over from other donors' samples. The DNA reads TGTGCCAGTAGTATAAGGGGGATACGGCCGGGCTACGAGCAGTACTTC. This gives the protein CASSIRGIRPGYEQYF.